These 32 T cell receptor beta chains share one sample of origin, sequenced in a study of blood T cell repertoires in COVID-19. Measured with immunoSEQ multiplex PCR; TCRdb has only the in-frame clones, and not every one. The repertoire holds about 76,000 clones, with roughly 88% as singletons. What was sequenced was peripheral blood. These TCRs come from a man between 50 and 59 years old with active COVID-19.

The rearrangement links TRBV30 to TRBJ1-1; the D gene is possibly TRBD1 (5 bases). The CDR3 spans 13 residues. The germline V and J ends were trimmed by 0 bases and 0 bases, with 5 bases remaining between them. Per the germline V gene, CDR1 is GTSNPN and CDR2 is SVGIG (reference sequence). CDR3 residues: CAWSVTVNTEAFF. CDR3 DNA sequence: TGTGCCTGGAGTGTGACAGTGAACACTGAAGCTTTCTTT.

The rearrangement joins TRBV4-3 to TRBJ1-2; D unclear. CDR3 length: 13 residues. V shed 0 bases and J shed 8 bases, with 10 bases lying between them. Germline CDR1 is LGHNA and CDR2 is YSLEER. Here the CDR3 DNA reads TGCGCCAGCAGCCAAGATGGCGGGTACGGCTACACCTTC. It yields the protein CASSQDGGYGYTF.

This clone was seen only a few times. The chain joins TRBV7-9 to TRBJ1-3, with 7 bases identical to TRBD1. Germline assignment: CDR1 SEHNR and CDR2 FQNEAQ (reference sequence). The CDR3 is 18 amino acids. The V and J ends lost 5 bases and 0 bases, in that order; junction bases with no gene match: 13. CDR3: CASSIRDSENPSGNTIYF. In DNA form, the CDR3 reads TGTGCCAGCAGCATTCGGGACAGCGAAAATCCCTCTGGAAACACCATATATTTT.

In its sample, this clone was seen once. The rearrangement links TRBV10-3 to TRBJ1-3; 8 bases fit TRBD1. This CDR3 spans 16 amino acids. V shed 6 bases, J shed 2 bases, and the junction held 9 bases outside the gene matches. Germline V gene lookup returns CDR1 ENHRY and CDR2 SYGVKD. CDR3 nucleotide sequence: TGTGCCATCAGCCGGACAGGGTCGACTACTGGAAACACCATATATTTT. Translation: CAISRTGSTTGNTIYF.

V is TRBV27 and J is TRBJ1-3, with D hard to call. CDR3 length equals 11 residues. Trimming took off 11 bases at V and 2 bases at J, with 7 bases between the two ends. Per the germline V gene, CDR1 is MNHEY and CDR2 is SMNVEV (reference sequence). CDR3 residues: CAPGAGNTIYF. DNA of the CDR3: TGTGCCCCGGGTGCTGGAAACACCATATATTTT.

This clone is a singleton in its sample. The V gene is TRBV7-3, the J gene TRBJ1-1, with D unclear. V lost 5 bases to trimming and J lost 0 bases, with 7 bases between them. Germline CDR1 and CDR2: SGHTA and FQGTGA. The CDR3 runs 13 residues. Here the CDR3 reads CASSPGLNTEAFF. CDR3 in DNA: TGTGCCAGCAGCCCCGGGTTGAACACTGAAGCTTTCTTT.

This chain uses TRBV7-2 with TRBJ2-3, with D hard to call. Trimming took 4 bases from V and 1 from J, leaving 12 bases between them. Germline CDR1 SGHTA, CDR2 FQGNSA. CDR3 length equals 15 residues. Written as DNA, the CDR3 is TGTGCCAGCAGCTCCTTCAAAACAGGCACAGATACGCAGTATTTT. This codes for CASSSFKTGTDTQYF.

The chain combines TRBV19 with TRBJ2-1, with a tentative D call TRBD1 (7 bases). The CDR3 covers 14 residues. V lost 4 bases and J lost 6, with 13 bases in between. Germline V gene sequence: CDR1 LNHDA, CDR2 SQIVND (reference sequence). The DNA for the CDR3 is TGTGCCAGTAGTACCAGACAGGGAGGCAATGAGCAGTTCTTC. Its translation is CASSTRQGGNEQFF.

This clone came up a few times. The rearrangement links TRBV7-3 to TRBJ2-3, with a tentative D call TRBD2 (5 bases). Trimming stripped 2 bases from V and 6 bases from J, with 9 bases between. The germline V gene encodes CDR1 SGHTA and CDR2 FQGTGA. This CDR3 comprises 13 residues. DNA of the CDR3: TGTGCCAGCAGCTTAGGACTTGGGGATACGCAGTATTTT. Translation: CASSLGLGDTQYF.

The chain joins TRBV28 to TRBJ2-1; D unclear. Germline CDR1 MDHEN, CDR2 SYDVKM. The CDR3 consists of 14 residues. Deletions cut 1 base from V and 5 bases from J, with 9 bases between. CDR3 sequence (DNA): TGTGCCAGCAGTTTATCCGCCAGAAACAATGAGCAGTTCTTC. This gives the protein CASSLSARNNEQFF.

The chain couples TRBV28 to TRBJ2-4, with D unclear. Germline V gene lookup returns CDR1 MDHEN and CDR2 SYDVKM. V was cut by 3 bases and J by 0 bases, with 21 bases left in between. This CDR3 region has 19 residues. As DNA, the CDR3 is TGTGCCAGCAGTTTTAAATATGGTTGGGCTCGTCTAGCCAAAAACATTCAGTACTTC. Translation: CASSFKYGWARLAKNIQYF.

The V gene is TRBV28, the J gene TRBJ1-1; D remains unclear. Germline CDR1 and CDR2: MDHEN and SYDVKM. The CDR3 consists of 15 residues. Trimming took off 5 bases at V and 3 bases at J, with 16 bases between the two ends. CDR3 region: CASSPRRDGDTEAFF. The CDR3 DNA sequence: TGTGCCAGCAGTCCTCGGAGGGATGGGGACACTGAAGCTTTCTTT. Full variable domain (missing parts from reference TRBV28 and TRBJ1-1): DVKVTQSSRYLVKRTGEKVFLECVQDMDHENMFWYRQDPGLGLRLIYFSYDVKMKEKGDIPEGYSVSREKKERFSLILESASTNQTSMYLCASSPRRDGDTEAFFGQGTRLTVV.

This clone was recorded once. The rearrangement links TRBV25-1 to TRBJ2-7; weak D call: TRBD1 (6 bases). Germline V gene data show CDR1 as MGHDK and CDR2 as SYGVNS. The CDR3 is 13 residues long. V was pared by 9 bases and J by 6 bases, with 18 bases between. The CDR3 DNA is TGTGCCAGGGTGACAGGCTACTCGGGCGAGCAGTACTTC. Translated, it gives CARVTGYSGEQYF.

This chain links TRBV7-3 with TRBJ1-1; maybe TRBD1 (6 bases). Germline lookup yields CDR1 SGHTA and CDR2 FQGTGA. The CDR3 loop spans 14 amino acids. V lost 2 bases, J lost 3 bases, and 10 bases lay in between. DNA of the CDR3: TGTGCCAGCAGCTTAGGGGCAGGGGACACTGAAGCTTTCTTT. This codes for CASSLGAGDTEAFF.

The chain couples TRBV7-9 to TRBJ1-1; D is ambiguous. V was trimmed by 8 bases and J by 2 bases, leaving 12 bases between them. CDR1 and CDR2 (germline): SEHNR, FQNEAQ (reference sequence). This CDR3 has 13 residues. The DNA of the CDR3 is TGTGCCAGCTACTATTCGAGCAACACTGAAGCTTTCTTT. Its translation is CASYYSSNTEAFF. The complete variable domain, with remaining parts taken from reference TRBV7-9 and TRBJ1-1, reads DTGVSQNPRHKITKRGQNVTFRCDPISEHNRLYWYRQTLGQGPEFLTYFQNEAQLEKSRLLSDRFSAERPKGSFSTLEIQRTEQGDSAMYLCASYYSSNTEAFFGQGTRLTVV.

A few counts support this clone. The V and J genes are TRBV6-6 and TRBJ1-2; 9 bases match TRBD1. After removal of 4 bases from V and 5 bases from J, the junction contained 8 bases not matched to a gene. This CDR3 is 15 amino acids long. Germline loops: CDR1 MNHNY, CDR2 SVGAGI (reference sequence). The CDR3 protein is CASSSGQGKSYGYTF. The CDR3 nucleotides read TGTGCCAGCAGTTCCGGACAGGGGAAATCGTATGGCTACACCTTC.

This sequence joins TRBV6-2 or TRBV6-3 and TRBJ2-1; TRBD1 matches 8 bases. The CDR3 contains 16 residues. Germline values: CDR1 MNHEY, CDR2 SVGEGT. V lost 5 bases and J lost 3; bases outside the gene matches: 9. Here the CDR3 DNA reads TGTGCCAGCAGTCGACCTCAGGGGGCGTTCTACAATGAGCAGTTCTTC. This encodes CASSRPQGAFYNEQFF.

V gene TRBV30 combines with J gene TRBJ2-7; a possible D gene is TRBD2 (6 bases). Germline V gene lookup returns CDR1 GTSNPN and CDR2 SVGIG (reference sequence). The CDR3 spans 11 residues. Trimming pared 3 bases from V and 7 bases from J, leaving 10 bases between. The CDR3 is CAWSLAGEQYF. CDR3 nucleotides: TGTGCCTGGAGCCTCGCGGGGGAGCAGTACTTC.

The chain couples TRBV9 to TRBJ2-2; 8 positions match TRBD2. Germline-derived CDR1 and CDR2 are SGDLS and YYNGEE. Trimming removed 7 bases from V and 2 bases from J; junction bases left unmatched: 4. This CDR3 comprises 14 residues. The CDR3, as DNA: TGTGCCAGCCCGGGGGGGGGAAACACCGGGGAGCTGTTTTTT. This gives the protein CASPGGGNTGELFF.

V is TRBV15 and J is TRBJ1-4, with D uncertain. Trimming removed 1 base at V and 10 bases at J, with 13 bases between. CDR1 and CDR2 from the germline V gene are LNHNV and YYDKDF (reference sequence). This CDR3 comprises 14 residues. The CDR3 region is CATSRGGIGGKLFF. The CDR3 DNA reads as TGTGCCACCAGCAGAGGCGGGATCGGAGGAAAACTGTTTTTT.

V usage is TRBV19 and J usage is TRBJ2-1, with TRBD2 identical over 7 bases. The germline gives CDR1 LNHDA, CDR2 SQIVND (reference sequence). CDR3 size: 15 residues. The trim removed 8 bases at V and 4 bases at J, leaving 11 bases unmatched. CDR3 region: CASGGSLAEYNEQFF. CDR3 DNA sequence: TGTGCCAGTGGCGGATCGCTAGCGGAATACAATGAGCAGTTCTTC.

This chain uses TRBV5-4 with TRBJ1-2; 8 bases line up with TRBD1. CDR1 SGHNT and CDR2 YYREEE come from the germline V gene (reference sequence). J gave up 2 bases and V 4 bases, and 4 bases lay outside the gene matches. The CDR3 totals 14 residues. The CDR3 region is CASSLDRANYGYTF. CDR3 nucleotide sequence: TGTGCCAGCAGCCTGGACAGGGCCAACTATGGCTACACCTTC.

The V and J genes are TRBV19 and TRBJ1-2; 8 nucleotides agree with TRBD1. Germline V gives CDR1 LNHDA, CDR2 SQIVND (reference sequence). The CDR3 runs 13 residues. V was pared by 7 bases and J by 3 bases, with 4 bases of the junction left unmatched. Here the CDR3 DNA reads TGTGCCAGTAAGCCAGGGGGCGACTATGGCTACACCTTC. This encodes CASKPGGDYGYTF.

Here the CDR3 reads CASSSPTSGGGSEQFF. CDR3 sequence (DNA): TGTGCCAGCAGTTCCCCCACTAGCGGGGGTGGCAGTGAGCAGTTCTTC. The chain carries TRBV28 and TRBJ2-1, with 11 bases fitting TRBD2. The CDR3 loop spans 16 amino acids. V shed 4 bases and J 9 bases; nucleotides not matched to a gene: 11. The germline CDR1 and CDR2 sequences are MDHEN and SYDVKM.

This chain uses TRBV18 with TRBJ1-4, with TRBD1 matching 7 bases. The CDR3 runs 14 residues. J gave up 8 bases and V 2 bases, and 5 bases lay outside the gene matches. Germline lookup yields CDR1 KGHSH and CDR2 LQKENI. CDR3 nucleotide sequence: TGTGCCAGCTCACCATCTTCAGGGGGGGAAAAACTGTTTTTT. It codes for CASSPSSGGEKLFF.

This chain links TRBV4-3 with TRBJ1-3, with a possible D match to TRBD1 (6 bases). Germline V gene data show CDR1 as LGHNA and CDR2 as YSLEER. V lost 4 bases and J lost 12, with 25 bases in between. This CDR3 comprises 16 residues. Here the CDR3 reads CASSRTTGSNGEGIYF. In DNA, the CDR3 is TGCGCCAGCAGCCGAACTACAGGGTCAAACGGTGAAGGCATATATTTT.

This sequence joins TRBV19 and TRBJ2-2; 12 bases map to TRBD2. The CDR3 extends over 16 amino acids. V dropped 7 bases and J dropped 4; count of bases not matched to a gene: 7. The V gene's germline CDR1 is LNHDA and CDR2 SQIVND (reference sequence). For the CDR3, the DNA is TGTGCCAGTACCCTAGCGGGGGGGCAATCCACCGGGGAGCTGTTTTTT. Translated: CASTLAGGQSTGELFF.

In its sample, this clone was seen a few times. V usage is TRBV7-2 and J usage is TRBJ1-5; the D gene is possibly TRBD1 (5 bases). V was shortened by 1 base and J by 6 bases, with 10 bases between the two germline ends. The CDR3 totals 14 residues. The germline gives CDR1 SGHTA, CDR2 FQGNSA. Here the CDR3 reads CASSLGLGAQPQHF. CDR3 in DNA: TGTGCCAGCAGCTTAGGATTAGGGGCTCAGCCCCAGCATTTT.

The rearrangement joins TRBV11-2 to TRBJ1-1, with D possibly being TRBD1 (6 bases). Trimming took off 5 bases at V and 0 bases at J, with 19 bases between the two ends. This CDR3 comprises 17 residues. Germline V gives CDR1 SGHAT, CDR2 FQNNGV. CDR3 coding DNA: TGTGCCAGCAGCCTTTGGGGCCCGGGACATTTGAACACTGAAGCTTTCTTT. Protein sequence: CASSLWGPGHLNTEAFF.

CDR3 nucleotide sequence: TGTGCCAGTAGTCCAACTACCGCACGATGGCGGGAGAGACGGCAAGATACGCAGTATTTT. Encoded protein: CASSPTTARWRERRQDTQYF. The rearrangement joins TRBV19 to TRBJ2-3; 7 nucleotides line up with TRBD2. The CDR3 extends over 20 amino acids. V trimming: 5 bases; J trimming: 5 bases; junction bases outside the gene matches: 25. Germline CDR1 reads LNHDA; CDR2 reads SQIVND (reference sequence). The entire variable domain, with the rest obtained from reference TRBV19 and TRBJ2-3, is as follows: DGGITQSPKYLFRKEGQNVTLSCEQNLNHDAMYWYRQDPGQGLRLIYYSQIVNDFQKGDIAEGYSVSREKKESFPLTVTSAQKNPTAFYLCASSPTTARWRERRQDTQYFGPGTRLTVL.

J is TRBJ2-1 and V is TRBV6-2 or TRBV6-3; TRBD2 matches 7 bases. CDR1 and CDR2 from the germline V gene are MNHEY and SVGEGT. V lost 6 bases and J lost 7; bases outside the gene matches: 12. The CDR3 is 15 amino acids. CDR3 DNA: TGTGCCAGCAGCCCTCGGGAGGCCGCAAGAAATGAGCAGTTCTTC. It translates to CASSPREAARNEQFF.

DNA of the CDR3: TGCGCCAGCAGGGACAGCGGGGGGGCACAGACCCAGTACTTC. Amino acids: CASRDSGGAQTQYF. V is TRBV5-1 and J is TRBJ2-5; 10 bases are shared with TRBD2. The CDR3 runs to 14 residues. Germline lookup yields CDR1 SGHRS and CDR2 YFSETQ. V lost 5 bases, J lost 6 bases, and 7 bases stayed unmatched.